This passage covers 15 T cell receptor beta chains from one sample sequenced in a study of cytomegalovirus exposure and HLA in healthy donors (dated by TCRdb to about 2017). The protocol used for the library was the immunoSEQ multiplex PCR assay. A mixture of 60 forward primers for TCR Vbeta segments and 13 reverse primers for TCR Jbeta segments was used in the multiplex PCR. This immuneACCESS table, as held by TCRdb, lists in-frame sequences with V and J called but not all clones. Of the missing ones, under half trace to an unresolved V gene in checked studies; the others have no known cause. This sample comprises about 80,000 clones, 75% to 90% of them detected only once. Roughly 32% of the sample is in the top ten clones. The sequencing input was PBMCs. The receptors shown here come from a man between 45 and 60 years old in good health and CMV-seropositive.

The chain links TRBV2 to TRBJ1-3, with 9 bases lining up with TRBD1. The CDR3 is 17 residues long. The germline V gene has CDR1 SNHLY and CDR2 FYNNEI. The J segment lost 2 bases and the V segment lost 5 bases, leaving 10 bases of the junction unmatched. The CDR3 sequence: CASSRPTGGSTGNTIYF. Here the CDR3 DNA reads TGTGCCAGCAGTAGACCTACAGGGGGCTCAACTGGAAACACCATATATTTT.

The V call is TRBV10-3, the J call TRBJ2-4; 10 nucleotides align to TRBD2. The V segment lost 4 bases and the J segment 0 bases; nucleotides outside the gene matches: 3. Germline CDR1 and CDR2: ENHRY and SYGVKD. This CDR3 spans 16 amino acids. CDR3 protein: CAISALAGLAKNIQYF. The CDR3 DNA sequence: TGTGCCATCAGTGCACTAGCGGGACTAGCCAAAAACATTCAGTACTTC.

This rearrangement joins TRBV28 to TRBJ1-2; 10 bases agree with TRBD1. The germline V gene has CDR1 MDHEN and CDR2 SYDVKM. With 5 bases clipped from V and 5 bases from J, the junction kept 11 bases outside the gene matches. The CDR3 extends over 16 amino acids. CDR3 nucleotide sequence: TGTGCCAGCAGTATCAATTCCGCGGGACAGGGGTATGGCTACACCTTC. Protein: CASSINSAGQGYGYTF.

The genes are TRBV7-2 and TRBJ1-2; TRBD1 aligns across 7 bases. Germline V gene lookup returns CDR1 SGHTA and CDR2 FQGNSA. This CDR3 region has 12 residues. The V gene end was trimmed by 8 bases and the J gene end by 4 bases; junction bases not matched to a gene: 4. Here the CDR3 DNA reads TGTGCCAGCTACAGGGGTGGCTATGGCTACACCTTC. Its protein product is CASYRGGYGYTF. The variable domain in full, with the rest retrieved from reference TRBV7-2 and TRBJ1-2, is GAGVSQSPSNKVTEKGKDVELRCDPISGHTALYWYRQSLGQGLEFLIYFQGNSAPDKSGLPSDRFSAERTGGSVSTLTIQRTQQEDSAVYLCASYRGGYGYTFGSGTRLTVV.

This clone was counted a few times. This sequence joins TRBV5-1 and TRBJ2-3, with 8 positions matching TRBD1. Germline-derived CDR1 and CDR2 are SGHRS and YFSETQ. V was pared by 4 bases and J by 2 bases, with 3 bases of the junction left unmatched. This CDR3 spans 14 amino acids. The CDR3 bases are TGCGCCAGCAGCGGGGGACAGGCCACAGATACGCAGTATTTT. It encodes CASSGGQATDTQYF.

J is TRBJ2-5 and V is TRBV12-5, with D maybe TRBD2 (5 bases). The germline V gene encodes CDR1 LGHNT and CDR2 FRNRAP. The germline V and J ends were trimmed by 1 base and 1 base, with 13 bases remaining between them. This CDR3 comprises 16 residues. In DNA, the CDR3 is TGTGCTAGTGGTTTGGCCTCCACCGGGGTCCAAGAGACCCAGTACTTC. Translated: CASGLASTGVQETQYF.

With regard to this clone: This sample also contains other DNA sequences that code for the same CDR3. This rearrangement joins TRBV7-2 to TRBJ2-2, with D unclear. Trimming stripped 3 bases from V and 5 bases from J, with 19 bases between. The germline gives CDR1 SGHTA, CDR2 FQGNSA. The CDR3 totals 17 residues. CDR3 nucleotides: TGTGCCAGCAGCTTTACGTCTACTACCGCTAGGACCGGGGAGCTGTTTTTT. It translates to CASSFTSTTARTGELFF.

The V call is TRBV7-9, the J call TRBJ2-3; D is unresolved. Trimming shortened V by 1 base and J by 0 bases, and 5 bases separated the two germline ends. CDR3 size: 14 residues. CDR1 is SEHNR and CDR2 is FQNEAQ in the germline V gene (reference sequence). Here the CDR3 DNA reads TGTGCCAGCAGCTTAGTTCGGAGCACAGATACGCAGTATTTT. It is translated as CASSLVRSTDTQYF.

The chain employs TRBV13 and TRBJ2-5; 9 bases line up with TRBD1. The J call could be wrong; TRBJ2-7 is a better fit for the DNA end. Germline V CDR1 and CDR2: PRHDT, FYEKMQ (reference sequence). This CDR3 spans 14 amino acids. This CDR3 is CASSFGTGTYEQYF. The DNA for the CDR3 is TGTGCCAGCAGCTTCGGGACAGGGACCTACGAGCAGTACTTC.

V is TRBV4-2 and J is TRBJ2-5, with 13 bases lining up with TRBD2. Trimming cost V 4 bases and J 4 bases; bases outside gene matches: 12. The germline V gene has CDR1 LGHNA and CDR2 YNFKEQ. This CDR3 comprises 18 residues. CDR3 residues: CASSPGTSGVHVVETQYF. For the CDR3, the DNA is TGTGCCAGCAGCCCCGGGACTAGCGGGGTGCATGTTGTAGAGACCCAGTACTTC.

The count of this clone is one. This chain links TRBV4-1 with TRBJ2-3, with 12 positions matching TRBD2. V shed 0 bases and J 6 bases; nucleotides not matched to a gene: 4. The CDR3 is 16 residues long. CDR1 is MGHRA, CDR2 YSYEKL, per germline. This chain's CDR3 is CASSQELAGGKDTQYF. In nucleotides, the CDR3 is TGCGCCAGCAGCCAAGAGCTAGCGGGAGGGAAGGATACGCAGTATTTT.

The chain combines TRBV29-1 with TRBJ1-1; D unclear. The V end was cut by 5 bases, the J end by 1 base, with 5 bases between. Germline V gene sequence: CDR1 SQVTM, CDR2 ANQGSEA. This CDR3 region has 11 residues. The CDR3 loop reads CSVRGNTEAFF. CDR3 coding DNA: TGCAGCGTTCGGGGGAACACTGAAGCTTTCTTT.

The rearrangement uses TRBV18 and TRBJ2-5; D not resolved. The V end was cut by 6 bases, the J end by 5 bases, with 16 bases between. Germline V gene data show CDR1 as KGHSH and CDR2 as LQKENI. CDR3 length: 14 residues. CDR3 in DNA: TGTGCCAGCTCTCTTAACAGTGGTTCGGAGACCCAGTACTTC. The encoded protein is CASSLNSGSETQYF.

The chain carries TRBV6-6 and TRBJ2-5; possible D gene TRBD1, 5 bases. The germline V gene has CDR1 MNHNY and CDR2 SVGAGI (reference sequence). CDR3 size: 14 residues. Trimming pared 3 bases from V and 2 bases from J, leaving 10 bases between. CDR3 residues: CASSYARAQETQYF. For the CDR3, the DNA is TGTGCCAGCAGTTATGCCAGGGCGCAAGAGACCCAGTACTTC.

The V gene is TRBV6-5, the J gene TRBJ2-1; D is undetermined. The CDR3 length is 15 residues. Per germline, CDR1 MNHEY and CDR2 SVGAGI. V shed 2 bases and J shed 5 bases, with 13 bases lying between them. Here the CDR3 reads CASSYGAVADNEQFF. CDR3 DNA sequence: TGTGCCAGCAGTTACGGTGCGGTTGCTGACAATGAGCAGTTCTTC.